One and the same sample provided the 32 T cell receptor beta chains below, sequenced in a study of cytomegalovirus exposure and HLA in healthy donors. The PCR employed 60 Vbeta primers together with 13 Jbeta primers. TCRdb's copy holds only in-frame clones and misses some; the assay was immunoSEQ multiplex PCR. There are 40,000 or so clones in the sample; 50% to 75% occur only once, and roughly 8.7% lies in the top ten. What was sequenced was PBMCs. The receptors were gathered from a human donor in good health.

The chain recombines TRBV6-6 with TRBJ2-5; 9 bases map to TRBD1. CDR1 MNHNY and CDR2 SVGAGI come from the germline V gene (reference sequence). V shed 7 bases and J 3 bases; nucleotides not matched to a gene: 9. CDR3 length equals 15 residues. CDR3 region: CASTPRDRGKETQYF. The DNA of the CDR3 is TGTGCCAGCACCCCCCGAGACAGGGGGAAAGAGACCCAGTACTTC.

This clone showed up just a few times. The J gene is TRBJ2-1, the V gene TRBV5-4; D might be TRBD1 (6 bases). V dropped 0 bases and J dropped 5 bases, with 12 bases sitting between them. The CDR3 runs 15 residues. Germline V gene sequence: CDR1 SGHNT, CDR2 YYREEE (reference sequence). CDR3 region: CASSLGAGANNEQFF. CDR3 nucleotide sequence: TGTGCCAGCAGCTTGGGGGCAGGGGCAAACAATGAGCAGTTCTTC.

V gene TRBV12-5 combines with J gene TRBJ1-2, with a possible D match to TRBD1 (5 bases). Trimming pared 6 bases from V and 6 bases from J, leaving 14 bases between. Germline V CDR1 and CDR2: LGHNT, FRNRAP. The CDR3 has 13 amino acids. The CDR3 bases are TGTGCTAGTGGGACGACAGTTAGGAATGGCTACACCTTC. It yields the protein CASGTTVRNGYTF.

CDR3 loop: CASSLSTSGGSYEQYF. In nucleotides, the CDR3 is TGTGCCAGCAGCTTGTCGACTAGCGGGGGGTCCTACGAGCAGTACTTC. This rearrangement joins TRBV9 to TRBJ2-7; 13 bases are shared with TRBD2. There are 16 residues in the CDR3. Germline CDR1 is SGDLS and CDR2 is YYNGEE. V dropped 4 bases and J dropped 1; count of bases not matched to a gene: 5. Complete variable domain (other parts from reference TRBV9 and TRBJ2-7): DSGVTQTPKHLITATGQRVTLRCSPRSGDLSVYWYQQSLDQGLQFLIQYYNGEERAKGNILERFSAQQFPDLHSELNLSSLELGDSALYFCASSLSTSGGSYEQYFGPGTRLTVT.

This clone has just a few counts. The chain carries TRBV28 and TRBJ1-3; 7 positions match TRBD1. Looked up from germline, CDR1 is MDHEN and CDR2 is SYDVKM. V lost 6 bases and J lost 7; bases outside the gene matches: 6. The CDR3 is made up of 13 amino acids. The CDR3: CASSRGTENTIYF. The CDR3 DNA is TGTGCCAGCAGCCGCGGGACAGAGAACACCATATATTTT.

In its sample, this clone was seen a few times. This rearrangement joins TRBV30 to TRBJ1-5; D possibly corresponds to TRBD1 (6 bases). CDR1 and CDR2 from the germline V gene are GTSNPN and SVGIG (reference sequence). V was cut by 2 bases and J by 2 bases, with 13 bases left in between. The CDR3 has 15 residues. The CDR3 protein is CAWSRAGVGNQPQHF. DNA for the CDR3: TGTGCCTGGAGTAGGGCAGGGGTTGGCAATCAGCCCCAGCATTTT.

The sample holds a few counts of this clone. The CDR3 region has the DNA TGTGCCAGACAGAGCTCCTATAATTCACCCCTCCACTTT. Translating gives CARQSSYNSPLHF. This chain connects TRBV2 to TRBJ1-6; D unresolved. Between the trimmed V and J ends, which lost 9 bases and 0 bases, there was a span of 6 bases. The length of the CDR3 is 13 residues. Germline V gives CDR1 SNHLY, CDR2 FYNNEI.

The chain recombines TRBV6-4 with TRBJ2-3; D gene uncertain. V was trimmed by 3 bases and J by 2 bases, leaving 6 bases between them. The germline V gene encodes CDR1 MRHNA and CDR2 SNTAGT. The CDR3 sequence is 13 residues long. In nucleotides, the CDR3 is TGTGCCAGCAGTGAGCAGTACACAGATACGCAGTATTTT. This codes for CASSEQYTDTQYF.

The gene calls are TRBV5-1 and TRBJ2-5; D unresolved. Germline loops: CDR1 SGHRS, CDR2 YFSETQ. V lost 0 bases and J lost 5, with 11 bases in between. The CDR3 totals 14 residues. The CDR3 nucleotides read TGCGCCAGCAGCTTGGATCCGGGTACGGAGACCCAGTACTTC. Its protein is CASSLDPGTETQYF.

CDR3: CASSTTLTGTSGSYEQYF. The CDR3 nucleotides read TGCGCCAGCAGCACCACCCTTACCGGGACTAGCGGCTCCTACGAGCAGTACTTC. This rearrangement joins TRBV5-1 to TRBJ2-7; the match to TRBD2 covers 11 bases. Trimming removed 4 bases from V and 0 bases from J; junction bases left unmatched: 12. The CDR3 length is 18 residues. Germline V lookup: CDR1 SGHRS, CDR2 YFSETQ.

The chain uses TRBV23-1 and TRBJ1-2; TRBD1 matches 9 bases. TRBV23-1 is an open reading frame, and its role is uncertain. J lost 3 bases, V lost 2 bases, and 10 bases had no gene match. CDR3 size: 17 residues. CDR3 sequence: CASSQGGGTGLDYGYTF. DNA of the CDR3: TGCGCCAGCAGTCAAGGCGGTGGGACAGGGTTAGACTATGGCTACACCTTC.

This clone has only a few counts. This chain joins TRBV9 and TRBJ2-2, with TRBD2 matching 7 bases. The CDR3 runs 16 residues. Germline V gene lookup returns CDR1 SGDLS and CDR2 YYNGEE. J gave up 0 bases and V 3 bases, and 5 bases lay outside the gene matches. Written as DNA, the CDR3 is TGTGCCAGCAGCGCGGGGGGAAGGACGAACACCGGGGAGCTGTTTTTT. This translates into CASSAGGRTNTGELFF.

This clone was found a few times. The chain recombines TRBV18 with TRBJ2-5; 15 nucleotides agree with TRBD2. J lost 5 bases, V lost 3 bases, and 7 bases had no gene match. The CDR3 has 17 residues. Germline assignment: CDR1 KGHSH and CDR2 LQKENI. DNA of the CDR3: TGTGCCAGCTCACCCCCCGGACTAGCGGGGGGGGTGGAGACCCAGTACTTC. This gives the protein CASSPPGLAGGVETQYF.

The V gene is TRBV7-2, the J gene TRBJ1-2; 9 bases agree with TRBD1. The CDR3 is 14 amino acids. Looked up from germline, CDR1 is SGHTA and CDR2 is FQGNSA. J gave up 7 bases and V 3 bases, and 6 bases lay outside the gene matches. The CDR3 protein is CASSLLGTGSGYTF. CDR3 nucleotide sequence: TGTGCCAGCAGCTTGCTCGGGACAGGGAGTGGCTACACCTTC.

The chain recombines TRBV7-8 with TRBJ1-1; D uncertain. V lost 5 bases and J lost 1, with 11 bases in between. The CDR3 covers 14 residues. The germline V gene encodes CDR1 SGHVS and CDR2 FQNEAQ. In DNA, the CDR3 is TGTGCCAGCAGCCGGCCGGAGTGGAACACTGAAGCTTTCTTT. This gives the protein CASSRPEWNTEAFF.

This clone has a handful of counts. This chain connects TRBV11-2 to TRBJ1-5; D perhaps matches TRBD1 (5 bases). The CDR3 is made up of 15 amino acids. With 3 bases removed from V and 6 bases from J, the gap between germline ends came to 15 bases. Germline V gives CDR1 SGHAT, CDR2 FQNNGV. The CDR3 DNA follows: TGTGCCAGCAGCTTGCTTCCAGGGCGAAGTCAGCCCCAGCATTTT. Its translation is CASSLLPGRSQPQHF.

A few counts support this clone. This sequence joins TRBV9 and TRBJ2-5, with D possibly matching TRBD2 (7 bases). CDR1 is SGDLS, CDR2 YYNGEE, per germline. This CDR3 comprises 14 residues. The germline V and J ends were trimmed by 2 bases and 4 bases, with 12 bases remaining between them. CDR3 coding DNA: TGTGCCAGCAGCGTTGCGGGGGCGGGAGAGACCCAGTACTTC. Amino acid sequence: CASSVAGAGETQYF.

This chain links TRBV10-3 with TRBJ1-1; TRBD1 aligns across 9 bases. The CDR3 length is 14 residues. The V and J ends lost 6 bases and 5 bases, in that order; junction bases with no gene match: 7. CDR1 ENHRY and CDR2 SYGVKD come from the germline V gene. The CDR3 is CAIRLQGAWTEAFF. CDR3 in DNA: TGTGCCATCAGGCTACAGGGGGCTTGGACTGAAGCTTTCTTT.

J is TRBJ2-4 and V is TRBV30; 7 bases map to TRBD1. Trimming at V came to 4 bases and at J to 7 bases, leaving 4 bases not matched to a gene. The CDR3 contains 12 residues. Germline assignment: CDR1 GTSNPN and CDR2 SVGIG (reference sequence). The CDR3, as DNA: TGTGCCTGGACCCTGACAGGGAACATTCAGTACTTC. This sequence encodes CAWTLTGNIQYF. Full variable domain (outside the CDR3, taken from reference TRBV30 and TRBJ2-4): SQTIHQWPATLVQPVGSPLSLECTVEGTSNPNLYWYRQAAGRGLQLLFYSVGIGQISSEVPQNLSASRPQDRQFILSSKKLLLSDSGFYLCAWTLTGNIQYFGAGTRLSVL.

This rearrangement joins TRBV28 to TRBJ2-1; 7 bases agree with TRBD2. Germline CDR1 MDHEN, CDR2 SYDVKM. The CDR3 extends over 14 amino acids. V was clipped by 2 bases and J by 9 bases; unmatched bases: 7. The CDR3 bases are TGTGCCAGCAGTTTAGGGACTACGCAGCTTGAGCAGTTCTTC. Protein product: CASSLGTTQLEQFF. The full variable domain, rest sourced from reference TRBV28 and TRBJ2-1, is DVKVTQSSRYLVKRTGEKVFLECVQDMDHENMFWYRQDPGLGLRLIYFSYDVKMKEKGDIPEGYSVSREKKERFSLILESASTNQTSMYLCASSLGTTQLEQFFGPGTRLTVL.

A few counts support this clone. This sequence joins TRBV9 and TRBJ2-3; the match to TRBD2 covers 7 bases. V lost 7 bases, J lost 4 bases, and 12 bases stayed unmatched. Germline-derived CDR1 and CDR2 are SGDLS and YYNGEE. CDR3 size: 15 residues. CDR3 in amino acids: CASQPVVGGSDTQYF. The CDR3 DNA is TGTGCCAGCCAGCCCGTGGTGGGAGGGTCAGATACGCAGTATTTT.

This rearrangement joins TRBV18 to TRBJ1-1; 7 bases match TRBD1. V was clipped by 4 bases and J by 3 bases; unmatched bases: 2. The germline gives CDR1 KGHSH, CDR2 LQKENI. There are 13 residues in the CDR3. DNA of the CDR3: TGTGCCAGCTCACAAACAGGGGACACTGAAGCTTTCTTT. Its translation is CASSQTGDTEAFF. Full variable domain (remainder filled in from reference TRBV18 and TRBJ1-1): NAGVMQNPRHLVRRRGQEARLRCSPMKGHSHVYWYRQLPEEGLKFMVYLQKENIIDESGMPKERFSAEFPKEGPSILRIQQVVRGDSAAYFCASSQTGDTEAFFGQGTRLTVV.

The chain combines TRBV5-6 with TRBJ2-1, with 11 positions matching TRBD2. The J segment lost 4 bases and the V segment lost 2 bases, leaving 2 bases of the junction unmatched. Looked up from germline, CDR1 is SGHDT and CDR2 is YYEEEE. The CDR3 spans 15 residues. The CDR3 reads CASSFTSGGYNEQFF. Here the CDR3 DNA reads TGTGCCAGCAGCTTTACTAGCGGGGGTTACAATGAGCAGTTCTTC.

V is TRBV19 and J is TRBJ2-5, with TRBD2 matching 9 bases. In germline, CDR1 is LNHDA, CDR2 SQIVND (reference sequence). The trim removed 10 bases at V and 7 bases at J, leaving 16 bases unmatched. The CDR3 loop spans 15 amino acids. CDR3 region: CATTPAGGLWGTQYF. CDR3 nucleotide sequence: TGTGCCACCACCCCGGCGGGGGGGCTTTGGGGGACCCAGTACTTC.

The J gene is TRBJ2-5, the V gene TRBV4-2, with a possible D match to TRBD1 (6 bases). V shed 0 bases and J shed 5 bases, with 13 bases lying between them. Per germline, CDR1 LGHNA and CDR2 YNFKEQ. The CDR3 loop spans 15 amino acids. The CDR3 is CASSQDQGSRETQYF. CDR3 DNA sequence: TGTGCCAGCAGCCAAGATCAGGGGAGTCGGGAGACCCAGTACTTC.

This rearrangement joins TRBV16 to TRBJ1-4, with a weak D call TRBD1 (6 bases). Germline CDR1 is KGHSY and CDR2 is FQNENV. Trimming pared 7 bases from V and 5 bases from J, leaving 17 bases between. This CDR3 has 15 residues. CDR3: CASMIGGQQNEKLFF. The CDR3, as DNA: TGTGCCAGCATGATAGGAGGACAGCAGAATGAAAAACTGTTTTTT.

The chain carries TRBV7-6 and TRBJ2-7; perhaps TRBD1 as D (6 bases). Per the germline V gene, CDR1 is SGHVS and CDR2 is FNYEAQ. The CDR3 length is 15 residues. The germline V and J ends were trimmed by 4 bases and 1 base, with 14 bases remaining between them. CDR3 nucleotide sequence: TGTGCCAGCAGCTATCGGGACACTTGGTCCTACGAGCAGTACTTC. Encoded protein: CASSYRDTWSYEQYF. Using reference TRBV7-6 and TRBJ2-7 for the parts outside the CDR3, the full variable domain is GAGVSQSPRYKVTKRGQDVALRCDPISGHVSLYWYRQALGQGPEFLTYFNYEAQQDKSGLPNDRFSAERPEGSISTLTIQRTEQRDSAMYRCASSYRDTWSYEQYFGPGTRLTVT.

The chain has TRBV6-8 and TRBJ2-2; D possibly corresponds to TRBD2 (7 bases). V was cut by 4 bases and J by 1 base, with 13 bases left in between. From germline, CDR1 is MNHGY and CDR2 SAAAGT. The CDR3 runs to 16 residues. As DNA, the CDR3 is TGTGCCAGCAGTTTCGGGGGGCCGCAGAACACCGGGGAGCTGTTTTTT. It specifies CASSFGGPQNTGELFF.

The chain employs TRBV2 and TRBJ1-1, with a weak D call TRBD1 (5 bases). There are 14 residues in the CDR3. V dropped 5 bases and J dropped 10 bases, with 20 bases sitting between them. Germline V gene sequence: CDR1 SNHLY, CDR2 FYNNEI. The DNA for the CDR3 is TGTGCCAGCAGTACGCAAGGGCAGGGCCATGTAGCTTTCTTT. Residues: CASSTQGQGHVAFF.

This sequence joins TRBV6-1 and TRBJ2-7; maybe TRBD1 (6 bases). CDR3 length: 12 amino acids. Germline loops: CDR1 MNHNS, CDR2 SASEGT. Trimming removed 6 bases at V and 4 bases at J, with 10 bases between. Here the CDR3 DNA reads TGTGCCAGCAGACAGGGTGGGTACGAGCAGTACTTC. Translation: CASRQGGYEQYF.

This clone was detected only a few times. Other DNA sequences in the same sample also yield this CDR3. The chain couples TRBV5-1 to TRBJ1-4, with TRBD1 identical over 7 bases. There are 13 residues in the CDR3. Per the germline V gene, CDR1 is SGHRS and CDR2 is YFSETQ. The V segment lost 2 bases and the J segment 7 bases; nucleotides outside the gene matches: 2. DNA for the CDR3: TGCGCCAGCAGCTTAACAGGGGTTGAAAAACTGTTTTTT. Translated, it gives CASSLTGVEKLFF.

This clone occurred a few times. The J gene is TRBJ1-6, the V gene TRBV28, with 8 bases that match TRBD1. The CDR3 has 15 residues. The ends lost 5 bases at V and 8 bases at J; junction bases unmatched: 8. The germline gives CDR1 MDHEN, CDR2 SYDVKM. The CDR3 nucleotides are TGTGCCAGCAGTCTGGGACAGGTTTTTGATTCACCCCTCCACTTT. Protein product: CASSLGQVFDSPLHF.